This TCR beta chain was found in a study of CD8+CD57+ T cells in acquired aplastic anemia. The CDR3 contains 16 residues. Germline CDR1 is SGHDN and CDR2 is FVKESK. V shed 4 bases, J shed 4 bases, and the junction held 7 bases outside the gene matches. According to the study, genomic DNA was the template for TCR beta VDJ and CDR3 profiling. TCRdb processed the reads anew with MiXCR; each CDR3 protein has one entry. Here the sample spans about 180,000 distinct CDR3 sequences, about 47% being singletons. The specimen was sorted CD4+, CD8+, or CD8+CD57+ T cells (not recorded which) from PBMCs. This chain uses TRBV14 with TRBJ2-1, with 10 nucleotides matching TRBD2. The source of this sequence is a human donor in good health. CDR3 nucleotide sequence: TGTGCCAGCAGCCCAGAACTAGCGGGATTTTACAATGAGCAGTTCTTC. It is translated as CASSPELAGFYNEQFF.